This TCR beta chain stems from a study of cytomegalovirus exposure and HLA in healthy donors. Broader study findings: The listing of 150 to 200 TCR beta chains classed them as cytomegalovirus-associated.

Looked up from germline, CDR1 is SGHRS and CDR2 is YFSETQ. This CDR3 is 18 amino acids long. Trimming cost V 1 base and J 2 bases, with 21 bases left between them. Profiling relied on immunoSEQ multiplex PCR, and the TCRdb table lists in-frame clones only, not all of them. The table shows around 70,000 clones, with around 94% occurring only once. In regard to this clone: Antigen specificity is unknown.

The clonotype originates from a woman between 18 and 29 years old in good health and CMV-seronegative. The sample consisted of PBMCs. The chain recombines TRBV5-1 with TRBJ2-5; a possible D gene is TRBD2 (5 bases). DNA of the CDR3: TGCGCCAGCAGCTTGACTCCTCCCCTAGGACTGGCACAAGAGACCCAGTACTTC. This translates into CASSLTPPLGLAQETQYF.